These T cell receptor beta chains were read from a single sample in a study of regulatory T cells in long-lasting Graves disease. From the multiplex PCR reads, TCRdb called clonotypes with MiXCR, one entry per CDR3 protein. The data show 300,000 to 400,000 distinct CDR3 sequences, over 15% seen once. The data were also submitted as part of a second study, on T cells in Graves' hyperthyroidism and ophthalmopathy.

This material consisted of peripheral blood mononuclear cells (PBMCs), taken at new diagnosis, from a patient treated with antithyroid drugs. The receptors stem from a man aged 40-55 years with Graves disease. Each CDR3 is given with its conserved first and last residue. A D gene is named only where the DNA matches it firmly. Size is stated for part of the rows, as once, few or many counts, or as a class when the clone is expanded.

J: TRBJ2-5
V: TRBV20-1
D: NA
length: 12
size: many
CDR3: CSASPSGETQYF
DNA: TGCAGTGCTAGCCCCTCGGGAGAGACCCAGTACTTC

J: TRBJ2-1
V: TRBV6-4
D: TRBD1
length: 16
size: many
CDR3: CASRAAPGQGGDEQFF
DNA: TGTGCCAGCAGGGCCGCCCCGGGACAGGGGGGCGATGAGCAGTTCTTC

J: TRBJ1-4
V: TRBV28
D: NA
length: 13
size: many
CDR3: CASSLRQAGKLFF
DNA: TGTGCCAGCAGCCTAAGACAGGCGGGGAAACTGTTTTTT

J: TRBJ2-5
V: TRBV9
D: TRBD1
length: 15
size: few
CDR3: CASSPQGAWGETQYF
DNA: TGTGCCAGCAGCCCGCAGGGGGCTTGGGGAGAGACCCAGTACTTC

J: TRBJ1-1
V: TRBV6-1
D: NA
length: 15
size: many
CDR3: CASSTARGGNTEAFF
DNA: TGTGCCAGCAGTACAGCCCGCGGGGGGAACACTGAAGCTTTCTTT

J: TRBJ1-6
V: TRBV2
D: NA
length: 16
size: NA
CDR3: CASSEESGSYNSPPHF
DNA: TGTGCCAGCAGTGAAGAGAGCGGCTCCTATAATTCACCCCCCCACTTT

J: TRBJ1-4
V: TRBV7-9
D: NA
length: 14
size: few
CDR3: CASSPRDKDEKLFF
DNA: TGTGCCAGCAGCCCCCGGGACAAGGATGAAAAACTGTTTTTT

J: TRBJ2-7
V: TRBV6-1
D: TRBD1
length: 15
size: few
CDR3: CASNTDRDLWMEQYF
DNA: TGTGCCAGCAACACCGACAGGGACCTTTGGATGGAGCAGTACTTC

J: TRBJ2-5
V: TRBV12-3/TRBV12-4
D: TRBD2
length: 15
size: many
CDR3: CASSFRRGGGETQYF
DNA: TGTGCCAGCAGTTTCCGGCGGGGGGGCGGTGAGACCCAGTACTTC

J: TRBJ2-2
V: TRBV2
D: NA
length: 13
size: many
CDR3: CASRRDGAGELFF
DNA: TGTGCCAGCAGAAGAGACGGGGCCGGGGAGCTGTTTTTT

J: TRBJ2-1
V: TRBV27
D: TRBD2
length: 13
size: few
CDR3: CASSGGAFNEQFF
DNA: TGTGCCAGTAGCGGGGGGGCCTTTAATGAGCAGTTCTTC

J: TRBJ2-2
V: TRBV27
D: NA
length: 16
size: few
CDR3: CASSLSAWGDTGELFF
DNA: TGTGCCAGCAGTTTGTCCGCTTGGGGGGACACCGGGGAGCTGTTTTTT

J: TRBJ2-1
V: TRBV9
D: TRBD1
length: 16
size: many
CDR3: CASSPRQGPTDNEQFF
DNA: TGTGCCAGCAGCCCCCGACAGGGACCTACCGACAATGAGCAGTTCTTC

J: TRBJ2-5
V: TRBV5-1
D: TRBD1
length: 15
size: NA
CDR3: CASSTQTGDGETQYF
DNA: TGCGCCAGCAGCACCCAAACAGGGGACGGGGAGACCCAGTACTTC

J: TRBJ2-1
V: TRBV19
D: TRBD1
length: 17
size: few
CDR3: CASSIAPPGQGHNEQFF
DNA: TGTGCCAGTAGTATAGCACCTCCCGGACAGGGGCACAATGAGCAGTTCTTC

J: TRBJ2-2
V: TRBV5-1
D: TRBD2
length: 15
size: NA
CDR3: CASSFELAGAGELFF
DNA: TGCGCCAGCAGCTTCGAGCTAGCGGGGGCCGGGGAGCTGTTTTTT

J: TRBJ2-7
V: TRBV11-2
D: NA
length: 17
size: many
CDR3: CASSLVFWTASSYEQYF
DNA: TGTGCCAGCAGCTTAGTCTTCTGGACCGCCAGCTCCTACGAGCAGTACTTC